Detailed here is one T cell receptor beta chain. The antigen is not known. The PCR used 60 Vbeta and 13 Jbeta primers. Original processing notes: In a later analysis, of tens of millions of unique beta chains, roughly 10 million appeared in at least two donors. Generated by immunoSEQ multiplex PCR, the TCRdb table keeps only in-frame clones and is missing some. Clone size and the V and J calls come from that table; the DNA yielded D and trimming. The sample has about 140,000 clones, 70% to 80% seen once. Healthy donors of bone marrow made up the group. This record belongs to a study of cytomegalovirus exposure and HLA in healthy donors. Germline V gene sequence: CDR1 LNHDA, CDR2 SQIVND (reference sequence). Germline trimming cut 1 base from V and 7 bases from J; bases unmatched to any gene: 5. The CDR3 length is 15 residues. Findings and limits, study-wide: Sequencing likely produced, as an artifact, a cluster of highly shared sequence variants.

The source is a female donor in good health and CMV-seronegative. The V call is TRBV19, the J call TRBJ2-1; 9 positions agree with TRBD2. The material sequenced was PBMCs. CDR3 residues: CASSIGGRAGNEQFF. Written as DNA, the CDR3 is TGTGCCAGTAGTATAGGCGGGAGGGCCGGTAATGAGCAGTTCTTC.